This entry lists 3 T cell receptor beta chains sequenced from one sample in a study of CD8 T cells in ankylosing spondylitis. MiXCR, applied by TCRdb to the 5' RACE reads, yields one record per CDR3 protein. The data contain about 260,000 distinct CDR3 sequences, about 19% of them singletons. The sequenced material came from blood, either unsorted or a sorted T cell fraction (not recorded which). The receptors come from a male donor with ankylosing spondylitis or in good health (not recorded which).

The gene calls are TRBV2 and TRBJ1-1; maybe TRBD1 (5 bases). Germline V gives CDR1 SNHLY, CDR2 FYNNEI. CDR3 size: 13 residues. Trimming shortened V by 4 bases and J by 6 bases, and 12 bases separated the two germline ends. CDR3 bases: TGTGCCAGCAGTGGAGGAGGGGAGGCTGAAGCTTTCTTT. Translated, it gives CASSGGGEAEAFF.

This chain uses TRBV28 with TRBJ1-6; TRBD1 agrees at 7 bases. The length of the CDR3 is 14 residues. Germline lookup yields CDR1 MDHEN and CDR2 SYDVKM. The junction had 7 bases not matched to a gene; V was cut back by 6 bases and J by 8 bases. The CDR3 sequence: CASRRQGPYSPLHF. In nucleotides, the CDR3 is TGTGCCAGCAGGAGACAGGGTCCTTATTCACCCCTCCACTTT.

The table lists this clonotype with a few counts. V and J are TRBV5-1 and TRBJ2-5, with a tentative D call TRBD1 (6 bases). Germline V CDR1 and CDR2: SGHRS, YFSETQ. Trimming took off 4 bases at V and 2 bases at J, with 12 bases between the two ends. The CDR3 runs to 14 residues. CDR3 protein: CASSSGQLQETQYF. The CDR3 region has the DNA TGCGCCAGCAGCAGTGGACAGTTACAAGAGACCCAGTACTTC.